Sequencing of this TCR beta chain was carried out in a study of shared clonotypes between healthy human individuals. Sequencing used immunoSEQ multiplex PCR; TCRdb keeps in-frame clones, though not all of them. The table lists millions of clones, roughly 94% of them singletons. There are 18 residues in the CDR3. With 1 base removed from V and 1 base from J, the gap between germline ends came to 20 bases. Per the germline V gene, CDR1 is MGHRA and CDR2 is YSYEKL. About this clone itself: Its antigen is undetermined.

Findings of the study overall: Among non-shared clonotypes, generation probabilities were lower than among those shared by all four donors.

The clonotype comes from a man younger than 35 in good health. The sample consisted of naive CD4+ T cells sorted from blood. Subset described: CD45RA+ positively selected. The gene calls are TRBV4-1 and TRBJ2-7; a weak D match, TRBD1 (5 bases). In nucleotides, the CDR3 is TGCGCCAGCAGCCAAGGGTGGGTCGGTCAGGGCCTATCCTACGAGCAGTACTTC. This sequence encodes CASSQGWVGQGLSYEQYF.